This T cell receptor beta chain was identified in a study of blood T cell repertoires in COVID-19. Study summary: There were acute and convalescent COVID-19 samples, and they came from the United States, Italy and Spain.

Participants' reported clinical history set cohort assignment. Germline assignment: CDR1 MGHDK and CDR2 SYGVNS. The V segment lost 1 base and the J segment 2 bases; nucleotides outside the gene matches: 5. The CDR3 runs to 18 residues. Original data processing: Amplification of reference gene primers was used by the study to estimate nucleated cell counts. The data were produced by immunoSEQ multiplex PCR, yet TCRdb's version contains in-frame clones alone and is incomplete. V, J and clone size were drawn from that table, and D and trimming were deduced from the DNA. This sample has about 480,000 clones, with roughly 90% found just once.

The sequence derives from a woman aged 40 to 50 who had recovered from COVID-19. The sequencing sample was made of PBMCs or T cells enriched from blood (not recorded which). The chain joins TRBV25-1 to TRBJ2-1; 13 bases align to TRBD2. The CDR3 sequence is CASSELRTSGSTYNEQFF. The CDR3 nucleotides read TGTGCCAGCAGTGAATTGAGGACTAGCGGGAGTACCTACAATGAGCAGTTCTTC.